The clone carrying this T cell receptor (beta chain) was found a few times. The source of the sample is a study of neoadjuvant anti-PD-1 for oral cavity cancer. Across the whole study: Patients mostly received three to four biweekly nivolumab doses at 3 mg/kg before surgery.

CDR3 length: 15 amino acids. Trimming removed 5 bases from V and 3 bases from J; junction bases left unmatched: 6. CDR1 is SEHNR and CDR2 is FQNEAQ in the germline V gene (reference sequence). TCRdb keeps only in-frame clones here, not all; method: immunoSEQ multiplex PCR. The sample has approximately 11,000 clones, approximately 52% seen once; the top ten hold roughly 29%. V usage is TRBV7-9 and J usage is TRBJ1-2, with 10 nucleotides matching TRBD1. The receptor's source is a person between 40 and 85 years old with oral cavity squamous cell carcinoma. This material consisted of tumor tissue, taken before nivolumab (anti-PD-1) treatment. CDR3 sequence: CASSLQTGGYYGYTF. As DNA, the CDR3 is TGTGCCAGCAGCCTTCAGACAGGGGGCTACTATGGCTACACCTTC.